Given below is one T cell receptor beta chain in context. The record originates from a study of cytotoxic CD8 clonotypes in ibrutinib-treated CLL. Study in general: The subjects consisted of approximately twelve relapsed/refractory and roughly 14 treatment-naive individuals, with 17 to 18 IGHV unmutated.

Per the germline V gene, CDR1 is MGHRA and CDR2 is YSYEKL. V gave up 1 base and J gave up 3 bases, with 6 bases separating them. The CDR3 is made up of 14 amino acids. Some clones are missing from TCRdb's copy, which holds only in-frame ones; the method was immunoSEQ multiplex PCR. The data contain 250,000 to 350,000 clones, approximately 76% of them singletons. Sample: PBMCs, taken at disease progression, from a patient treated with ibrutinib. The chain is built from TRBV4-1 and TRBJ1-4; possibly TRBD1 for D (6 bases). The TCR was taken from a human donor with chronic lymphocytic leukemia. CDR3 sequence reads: CASSQGTANEKLFF. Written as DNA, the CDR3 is TGCGCCAGCAGCCAAGGGACAGCTAATGAAAAACTGTTTTTT.